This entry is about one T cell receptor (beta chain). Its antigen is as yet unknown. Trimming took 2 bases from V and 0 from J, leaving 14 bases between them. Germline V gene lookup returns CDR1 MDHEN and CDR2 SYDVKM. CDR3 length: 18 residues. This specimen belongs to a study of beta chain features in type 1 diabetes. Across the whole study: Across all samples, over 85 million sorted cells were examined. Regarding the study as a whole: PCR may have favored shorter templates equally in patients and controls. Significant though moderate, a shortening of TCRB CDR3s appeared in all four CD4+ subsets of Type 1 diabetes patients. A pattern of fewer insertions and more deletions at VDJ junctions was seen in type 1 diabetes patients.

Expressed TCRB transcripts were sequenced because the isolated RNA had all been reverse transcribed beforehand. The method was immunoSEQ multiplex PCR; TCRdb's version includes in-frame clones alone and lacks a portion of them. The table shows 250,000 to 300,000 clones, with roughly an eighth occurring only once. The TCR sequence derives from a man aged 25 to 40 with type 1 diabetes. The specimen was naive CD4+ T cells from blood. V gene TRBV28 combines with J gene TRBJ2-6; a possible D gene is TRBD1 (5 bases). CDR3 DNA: TGTGCCAGCAGTTTAATGGGTTCAGGGTACTCTGGGGCCAACGTCCTGACTTTC. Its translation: CASSLMGSGYSGANVLTF.